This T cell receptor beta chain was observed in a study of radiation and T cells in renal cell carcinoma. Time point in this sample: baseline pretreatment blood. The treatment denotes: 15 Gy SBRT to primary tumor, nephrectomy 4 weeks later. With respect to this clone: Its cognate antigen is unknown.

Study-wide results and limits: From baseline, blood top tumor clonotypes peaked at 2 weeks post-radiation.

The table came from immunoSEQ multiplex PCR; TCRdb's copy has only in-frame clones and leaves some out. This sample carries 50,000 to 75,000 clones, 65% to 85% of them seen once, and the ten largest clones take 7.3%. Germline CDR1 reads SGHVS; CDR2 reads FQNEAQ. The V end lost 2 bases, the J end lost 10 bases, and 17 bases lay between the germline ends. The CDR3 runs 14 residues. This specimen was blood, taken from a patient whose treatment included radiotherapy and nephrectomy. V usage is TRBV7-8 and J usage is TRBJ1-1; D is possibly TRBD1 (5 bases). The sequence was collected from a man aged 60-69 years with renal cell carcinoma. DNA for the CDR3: TGTGCCAGCAGCTTAATCGCCAGGGCCAGCAGAGCTTTCTTT. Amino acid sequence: CASSLIARASRAFF.